This T cell receptor beta chain was profiled in a study of circulating and synovial CD4+ cells in juvenile arthritis. Comment on this clone: Antigen unknown.

Generated by immunoSEQ multiplex PCR, the TCRdb table keeps only in-frame clones and is missing some. The repertoire holds about 39,000 clones, with about 94% as singletons. Donors were patients with active juvenile idiopathic arthritis. Study outcomes and limitations: These repertoires were less diverse than bulk blood CD4 repertoires. Traditional Vbeta family usage analysis missed the pathogenic-like versus bulk difference.

The CDR3 extends over 15 amino acids. V was cut by 2 bases and J by 8 bases, with 16 bases left in between. Looked up from germline, CDR1 is SGHTA and CDR2 is FQGNSA. This TCR derives from a human donor with juvenile idiopathic arthritis. Input material: CD4+ T cells from blood. The chain couples TRBV7-2 to TRBJ1-5, with D uncertain. In DNA, the CDR3 is TGTGCCAGCAGCTTACACATGCTGGGAGTGGAGCCCCAGCATTTT. Translating it yields CASSLHMLGVEPQHF.